These T cell receptor beta chains were read from a single sample in a study of tumor-infiltrating lymphocytes in primary liver carcinoma. TCRdb reprocessed the multiplex PCR reads with MiXCR, giving one entry per CDR3 protein. Of about 99,000 distinct CDR3 sequences in the sample, more than 60% were seen once. The sequencing sample was made of liver tumor tissue from sampling region 5. The receptors here all came from a woman in her sixties with primary liver carcinoma and hepatitis B virus infection. CDR3s include the opening cysteine and the closing phenylalanine or tryptophan. A D gene is named only where the DNA matches it firmly. Size values are once, few and many counts, or a class for expanded clones, and some rows have none.

>.|TRBV4-2|16|TRBJ2-3|once
CASSQGGLRNLDMQYF
TGTGCCAGCAGCCAAGGGGGACTCCGGAACCTAGATATGCAGTATTTT
>.|TRBV12-3/TRBV12-4|14|TRBJ2-2|.
CASSSNQKGGELSF
TGTGCCAGCAGTTCGAACCAAAAGGGCGGGGAGCTGTCTTTT
>.|TRBV5-4|14|TRBJ2-3|once
CVCSLGGSADTQYF
TGTGTCTGCAGCTTGGGGGGATCCGCGGATACGCAGTATTTT
>.|TRBV11-3|15|TRBJ2-3|.
CANSLDQHTTDTQYF
TGTGCCAACAGCTTAGACCAACATACTACAGATACGCAGTATTTT
>.|TRBV6-1|15|TRBJ2-5|many
CASSESAGDQETQYF
TGTGCCAGCAGTGAATCGGCAGGGGATCAAGAGACCCAGTACTTC
>.|TRBV11-2|15|TRBJ2-1|few
CASSLRERAGNEQFF
TGTGCCAGCAGCTTAAGGGAGAGGGCAGGCAATGAGCAGTTCTTC
>.|TRBV11-2|13|TRBJ2-2|once
CVSSLVRTGELFF
TGTGTCAGCAGCTTAGTTAGGACTGGGGAACTGTTTTTT
>.|TRBV11-2|14|TRBJ2-7|.
CASSSVGVDYKQYF
TGTGCCAGCAGCTCAGTTGGGGTTGACTACAAGCAGTACTTC
>TRBD1|TRBV10-3|12|TRBJ2-1|many
CAISQTGHEQFF
TGTGCCATCAGCCAGACAGGGCATGAGCAGTTCTTC
>TRBD1|TRBV20-1|18|TRBJ2-6|few
CSASPRTGKFSGANVLTF
TGCAGTGCTAGTCCCCGGACAGGGAAATTCTCTGGGGCCAACGTCCTGACTTTC
>.|TRBV10-3|19|TRBJ2-1|.
CAISESTFGPLVPRDEQFF
TGCGCCATCAGTGAGTCAACCTTTGGCCCCTTAGTACCTCGGGATGAGCAGTTCTTC
>.|TRBV6-5|15|TRBJ2-3|.
CASRRGDYGNQPQYF
TGTGCCAGTCGTCGAGGGGATTATGGCAATCAACCCCAGTATTTT
>.|TRBV29-1|12|TRBJ2-5|.
CSVHGSGEAQHF
TGCAGCGTTCACGGATCTGGGGAGGCCCAGCACTTC
>.|TRBV6-1|15|TRBJ2-4|.
CASSEAGGSLNIQYF
TGTGCCAGCAGTGAAGCCGGTGGGAGCTTGAATATTCAGTACTTC
>TRBD1|TRBV12-3/TRBV12-4|13|TRBJ2-7|many
CASSQIQGAAQYF
TGTGCCAGCAGCCAGATACAGGGGGCTGCGCAGTACTTC
>.|TRBV15|14|TRBJ2-7|few
CATSSPLKGSEQYF
TGTGCCACCAGCAGCCCCCTGAAGGGTAGCGAGCAGTACTTC
>TRBD2|TRBV11-3|15|TRBJ2-1|few
CASSLGTSEIGGQFF
TGTGCCAGCAGCTTAGGCACTAGCGAGATAGGTGGGCAGTTCTTC
>.|TRBV29-1|12|TRBJ1-2|few
CSVMTVTGGYTF
TGCAGCGTCATGACCGTAACTGGTGGCTACACCTTC
>TRBD2|TRBV4-2|15|TRBJ2-1|.
CASSQDRTSHNEQFF
TGTGCCAGCAGCCAAGATAGGACTAGCCACAATGAGCAGTTTTTC
>TRBD2|TRBV11-2|16|TRBJ2-3|.
CASSQALAGRTDTQYF
TGTGCCAGCAGCCAGGCCCTAGCGGGGAGAACAGATACGCAGTACTTT
>TRBD1|TRBV11-2|13|TRBJ2-7|once
CASNLGQDYEQYF
TGTGCCAGCAACTTAGGACAGGACTACGAGCAGTACTTC
>.|TRBV4-1|12|TRBJ1-5|many
CASSHQQGPQHF
TGCGCCAGCAGCCACCAACAAGGACCCCAGCATTTT
>.|TRBV6-2/TRBV6-3|12|TRBJ2-2|medium-sized
CAGLTPAGELFF
TGTGCCGGATTGACGCCGGCCGGGGAGCTGTTTTTT
>TRBD2|TRBV6-1|14|TRBJ2-1|.
CARGLAGGYNEQFF
TGCGCCAGAGGACTAGCGGGAGGGTACAATGAGCAGTTCTTC
>TRBD2|TRBV6-5|11|TRBJ2-5|.
CASGHAGGDYF
TGTGCCAGCGGGCACGCGGGAGGGGACTACTTC
>.|TRBV11-2|17|TRBJ2-2|.
CASSLSLWGANTVELFF
TGTGCCAGCAGCTTATCCCTGTGGGGAGCGAACACCGTGGAGCTATTTTTT
>TRBD1|TRBV11-2|16|TRBJ2-2|once
CTSSLPGQGGTGELFF
TGTACCAGCAGCTTACCCGGACAGGGGGGTACCGGGGAGTTGTTTTTT
>.|TRBV28|13|TRBJ2-7|.
CASKRGFLYEQYF
TGTGCCAGTAAAAGGGGCTTCCTCTACGAGCAGTACTTC
>.|TRBV11-2|13|TRBJ2-3|.
CTRSLDRGVTQYF
TGTACCCGCAGCTTAGATCGAGGAGTTACGCAGTATTTT
>.|TRBV5-1|16|TRBJ2-3|few
CASSPSGNAGTDTQYF
TGCGCCAGCAGCCCGTCAGGAAACGCCGGCACAGATACGCAGTATTTT
>.|TRBV11-3|15|TRBJ1-5|.
CASSSDLGVAQPQYF
TGTGCCAGCAGCTCAGATCTGGGGGTGGCTCAGCCCCAGTATTTC
>.|TRBV29-1|14|TRBJ2-6|.
CNLEGGAGANVLTF
TGCAACCTTGAAGGGGGGGCTGGGGCCAACGTCCTGACTTTC
>.|TRBV11-2|15|TRBJ2-3|.
CASSPPANRGDTQYF
TGTGCCAGCAGCCCCCCTGCGAATAGGGGAGATACGCAGTATTTT
>.|TRBV29-1|12|TRBJ2-7|once
CSVEEKGRKQCF
TGCAGCGTTGAAGAAAAGGGTCGCAAGCAGTGCTTC
>TRBD2|TRBV7-9|19|TRBJ2-1|few
CASSLAPGTSGRDYNEQFF
TGTGCCAGCAGCTTAGCCCCCGGGACTAGCGGGAGGGACTACAATGAGCAGTTCTTC
>TRBD1|TRBV5-1|17|TRBJ1-1|few
CASTQTGARRGGTEAFF
TGCGCCAGCACACAGACGGGGGCTCGCAGGGGGGGCACTGAAGCTTTCTTT
>.|TRBV6-1|12|TRBJ1-1|many
CASSDRVTEAFF
TGTGCCAGCAGTGATAGGGTCACTGAAGCTTTCTTT
>.|TRBV11-2|13|TRBJ2-1|.
CASSLGRDDKQFF
TGTGCCAGCAGCCTGGGCAGGGACGATAAGCAGTTCTTC
>.|TRBV6-1|15|TRBJ2-2|.
CASSVGLARPGELVF
TGTGCCAGCAGTGTTGGCCTAGCACGACCCGGGGAGCTGGTTTTT
>.|TRBV5-5|15|TRBJ2-1|.
CASSSMSDPRIERFF
TGTGCCAGCAGCAGTATGAGCGACCCTCGGATTGAGCGGTTCTTC
>.|TRBV5-4|14|TRBJ1-2|many
CASSLTAANYGYTF
TGTGCCAGCAGCTTAACAGCAGCTAACTATGGCTACACCTTC